The following is a T cell receptor beta chain sequence with its context. This specimen belongs to a study of blood T cell repertoires in COVID-19. V trimming: 4 bases; J trimming: 6 bases; junction bases outside the gene matches: 9. This CDR3 has 14 residues. The germline V gene has CDR1 MNHEY and CDR2 SVGAGI. Generated by immunoSEQ multiplex PCR, the TCRdb table keeps only in-frame clones and is missing some. This table holds 150,000 to 200,000 clones, approximately 85% found once. Specimen: peripheral blood. The chain couples TRBV6-5 to TRBJ2-7, with TRBD2 matching 7 bases. This receptor was identified in a woman older than 75 with acute or convalescent COVID-19. The CDR3 region is CASSFLAGAGEQYF. In nucleotides, the CDR3 is TGTGCCAGCAGTTTTTTGGCGGGAGCCGGCGAGCAGTACTTC.